The TCR beta chain under discussion was sequenced for a study of OX40 agonist ivuxolimab in advanced cancers. Data came from immunoSEQ multiplex PCR; TCRdb stores just in-frame clones and leaves some out. Here the sample spans tens of thousands of clones, about 88% being singletons. This TCR was sampled from an adult with an advanced solid tumor such as melanoma, head and neck, liver or kidney cancer. Source: CD4+ or CD8+ T cells sorted from blood, taken in a trial of the OX40 agonist ivuxolimab.

The CDR3 DNA sequence: TGTGCCAGCAGCTTTAGAAGGAACCCTCTCTCTGGAAACACCATATATTTT. This sequence encodes CASSFRRNPLSGNTIYF. V gene TRBV7-2 combines with J gene TRBJ1-3; D not resolved. The CDR3 contains 17 residues. Trimming removed 3 bases from V and 0 bases from J, with 15 bases in between. The V gene's germline CDR1 is SGHTA and CDR2 FQGNSA.